This TCR beta chain was documented in a study of T cell changes during pregnancy in multiple sclerosis. V gave up 0 bases and J gave up 4 bases, with 4 bases separating them. Germline V gives CDR1 MNHEY, CDR2 SVGAGI. The CDR3 spans 13 residues. Assay: immunoSEQ multiplex PCR; the TCRdb copy retains only in-frame clones and omits some. This table holds roughly 72,000 clones, more than 90% found once. The chain couples TRBV6-5 to TRBJ1-5, with D unresolved. The sequenced sample was CD4+ T cells from peripheral blood mononuclear cells, obtained before pregnancy. The receptor comes from a female donor with multiple sclerosis, enrolled in a pregnancy study. The CDR3 is CASSYSQNQPQHF. The CDR3 coding sequence is TGTGCCAGCAGTTACTCACAGAATCAGCCCCAGCATTTT.